A single TCR beta chain is shown here with its context. The target antigen is unknown. MiXCR, applied by TCRdb to the reads, yields one record per CDR3 protein. The data contain fewer than 130,000 distinct CDR3 sequences, about 40% of them singletons. This entry comes from a study of T cell repertoires in cytomegalovirus infection. About the study: CMV epitopes that were recently identified and HLA-C-restricted were used alongside well-studied HLA-B-restricted ones. Indicated by public TCR beta signatures were CMV infection and matching HLA type.

Trimming removed 0 bases from V and 1 base from J, with 12 bases in between. The CDR3 length is 16 residues. The germline gives CDR1 SGHVS, CDR2 FQNEAQ. The chain employs TRBV7-8 and TRBJ1-1, with D tentatively TRBD1 (5 bases). Sequences were derived from CD8+ T cells from cultured PBMCs, sampled from culture after CMV antigen stimulation. This clonotype originated in a human donor in good health (CMV status not recorded). Some clones in this sample may be carry-over from other donors' samples. This CDR3 reads CASSLAEGGTNTEAFF. As DNA, the CDR3 is TGTGCCAGCAGCTTAGCGGAGGGAGGGACGAACACTGAAGCTTTCTTT.